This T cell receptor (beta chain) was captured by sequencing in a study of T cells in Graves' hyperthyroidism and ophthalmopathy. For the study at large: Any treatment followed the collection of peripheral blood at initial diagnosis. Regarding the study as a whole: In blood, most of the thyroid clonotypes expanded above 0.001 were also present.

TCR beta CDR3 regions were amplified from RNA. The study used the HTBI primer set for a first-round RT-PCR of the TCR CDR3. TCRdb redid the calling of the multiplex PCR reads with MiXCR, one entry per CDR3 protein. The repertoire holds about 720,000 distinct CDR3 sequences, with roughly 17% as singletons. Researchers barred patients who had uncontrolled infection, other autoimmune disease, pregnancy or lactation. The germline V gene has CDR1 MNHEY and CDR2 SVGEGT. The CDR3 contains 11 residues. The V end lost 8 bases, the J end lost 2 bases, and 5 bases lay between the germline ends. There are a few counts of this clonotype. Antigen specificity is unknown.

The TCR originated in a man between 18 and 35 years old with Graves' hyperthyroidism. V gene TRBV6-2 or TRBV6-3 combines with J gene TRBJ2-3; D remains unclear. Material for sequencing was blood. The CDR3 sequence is CASAATDTQYF. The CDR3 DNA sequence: TGTGCCAGCGCCGCCACAGATACGCAGTATTTT.